These 18 T cell receptor beta chains were sequenced from one sample in a study of T-cell reconstitution after alpha-beta-depleted transplantation in children. Researchers prepared the TCRbeta library using unique molecular identifiers, the study reports. TCRdb redid the calling of the PCR reads with MiXCR, one entry per CDR3 protein. Of 300,000 to 400,000 distinct CDR3 sequences listed, about 14% are singletons. This sample comprised PBMCs, obtained from the stem cell graft. The receptors were gathered from a human donor who donated a stem cell graft to a child with Fanconi anemia.

This clonotype was counted many times. The rearrangement links TRBV20-1 to TRBJ2-3, with TRBD2 as a possible D gene (5 bases). V shed 0 bases and J shed 6 bases, with 16 bases lying between them. The CDR3 is made up of 15 amino acids. CDR1 is DFQATT, CDR2 SNEGSKA, per germline (reference sequence). In DNA, the CDR3 is TGCAGTGCTAGAGACCCTCTCCGGGGATCTGATACGCAGTATTTT. Amino acid sequence: CSARDPLRGSDTQYF.

The V and J genes are TRBV5-5 and TRBJ2-3; D is unresolved. Germline V gives CDR1 SGHKS, CDR2 YYEKEE (reference sequence). V was trimmed by 4 bases and J by 2 bases, leaving 11 bases between them. This CDR3 region has 14 residues. The CDR3 bases are TGTGCCAGCAGCGCGGACCCAAACACAGATACGCAGTATTTT. Protein: CASSADPNTDTQYF.

This clonotype was counted ten times or more. The chain has TRBV20-1 and TRBJ2-4; D unresolved. Trimming pared 6 bases from V and 0 bases from J, leaving 9 bases between. The germline V gene has CDR1 DFQATT and CDR2 SNEGSKA (reference sequence). CDR3 length: 13 residues. CDR3 in amino acids: CSAPSLAKNIQYF. The DNA for the CDR3 is TGCAGTGCGCCCAGTCTAGCCAAAAACATTCAGTACTTC.

This clonotype was found a few times. The genes are TRBV5-1 and TRBJ1-6; D is undetermined. Germline V CDR1 and CDR2: SGHRS, YFSETQ. The CDR3 is 20 amino acids. V gave up 1 base and J gave up 0 bases, with 20 bases separating them. Here the CDR3 DNA reads TGCGCCAGCAGCTTGAGGCCAGAAACTATATCGAGCTCCTATAATTCACCCCTCCACTTT. This encodes CASSLRPETISSSYNSPLHF.

This clonotype was recorded at least ten times. V is TRBV4-2 and J is TRBJ2-3, with TRBD2 as a possible D gene (6 bases). V lost 3 bases and J 4 bases, leaving 14 bases between the germline ends. The germline V gene encodes CDR1 LGHNA and CDR2 YNFKEQ. The CDR3 is 15 amino acids. This CDR3 reads CASSHPSSSADTQYF. The CDR3 DNA sequence: TGTGCCAGCAGCCACCCCAGTTCTAGCGCAGATACGCAGTATTTT.

The table lists this clonotype with a few counts. The CDR3 spells CASSFKGQVYEQYF. In nucleotides, the CDR3 is TGTGCCAGCAGCTTTAAAGGCCAGGTATACGAGCAGTACTTC. This rearrangement joins TRBV7-9 to TRBJ2-7; D gene uncertain. The CDR3 is made up of 14 amino acids. The V gene's germline CDR1 is SEHNR and CDR2 FQNEAQ (reference sequence). V was trimmed by 3 bases and J by 4 bases, leaving 13 bases between them.

Ten or more counts support this clonotype. V usage is TRBV20-1 and J usage is TRBJ1-5; TRBD1 agrees at 7 bases. With 4 bases clipped from V and 13 bases from J, the junction kept 19 bases outside the gene matches. Germline V CDR1 and CDR2: DFQATT, SNEGSKA (reference sequence). The CDR3 loop spans 15 amino acids. The CDR3 reads CSATPQQGRPMRQHF. The CDR3 nucleotides read TGCAGTGCTACACCACAACAGGGGCGGCCGATGAGACAGCATTTT.

In this sample, this clonotype turned up a few times. This chain links TRBV4-2 with TRBJ1-1; possible D gene TRBD1, 6 bases. The CDR3 totals 15 residues. Germline lookup yields CDR1 LGHNA and CDR2 YNFKEQ. Trimming stripped 0 bases from V and 1 base from J, with 9 bases between. In DNA form, the CDR3 reads TGTGCCAGCAGCCAAGACTGGACAGCGAACACTGAAGCTTTCTTT. Its translation: CASSQDWTANTEAFF.

The CDR3 sequence is CASSQESGQGFSPLHF. The CDR3, as DNA: TGCGCCAGCAGCCAAGAGTCAGGACAGGGCTTTTCACCCCTCCACTTT. The chain recombines TRBV4-1 with TRBJ1-6, with 8 bases fitting TRBD1. Per the germline V gene, CDR1 is MGHRA and CDR2 is YSYEKL. Trimming at V came to 0 bases and at J to 9 bases, leaving 7 bases not matched to a gene. The CDR3 loop spans 16 amino acids.

The V call is TRBV29-1, the J call TRBJ1-2; D is possibly TRBD1 (5 bases). Trimming shortened V by 3 bases and J by 3 bases, and 8 bases separated the two germline ends. CDR3 length: 12 amino acids. CDR1 and CDR2 (germline): SQVTM, ANQGSEA. CDR3 in DNA: TGCAGCGTTGAGGGGGGTGACTATGGCTACACCTTC. The encoded protein is CSVEGGDYGYTF.

The rearrangement uses TRBV2 and TRBJ1-1; D is perhaps TRBD1 (5 bases). Per the germline V gene, CDR1 is SNHLY and CDR2 is FYNNEI. V was shortened by 6 bases and J by 4 bases, with 12 bases between the two germline ends. The CDR3 has 13 amino acids. Here the CDR3 reads CASSGTVITEAFF. DNA of the CDR3: TGTGCCAGCAGCGGGACCGTGATCACTGAAGCTTTCTTT.

This clonotype showed up just a few times. This sequence joins TRBV6-5 and TRBJ2-3; TRBD1 matches at 8 bases. The CDR3 extends over 15 amino acids. J was trimmed by 5 bases and V by 2 bases; bases with no gene match: 6. Germline values: CDR1 MNHEY, CDR2 SVGAGI. CDR3 protein: CASSYPGQGRDTQYF. CDR3 coding DNA: TGTGCCAGCAGTTACCCAGGACAGGGTAGAGATACGCAGTATTTT.

This clonotype was picked up a small number of times. The J gene is TRBJ2-3, the V gene TRBV29-1; weak D call: TRBD2 (6 bases). CDR3 length: 15 amino acids. Germline V lookup: CDR1 SQVTM, CDR2 ANQGSEA. Trimming left V 7 bases short and J 2 bases short, with 19 bases between. DNA of the CDR3: TGCAGCGGCCTCGAGGTAGCGGCCTCCACAGATACGCAGTATTTT. This codes for CSGLEVAASTDTQYF.

The chain has TRBV6-2 or TRBV6-3 and TRBJ1-2, with D possibly TRBD1 on 5 matching bases. There are 14 residues in the CDR3. CDR1 MNHEY and CDR2 SVGEGT come from the germline V gene. V was pared by 6 bases and J by 4 bases, with 15 bases between. Here the CDR3 DNA reads TGTGCCAGCAGGACGTCCGGGGCCGGCTATGGCTACACCTTC. This translates into CASRTSGAGYGYTF.

This clonotype was counted a few times. The chain is built from TRBV15 and TRBJ2-5; a weak D match, TRBD1 (6 bases). Between the trimmed V and J ends, which lost 0 bases and 5 bases, there was a span of 13 bases. The CDR3 runs to 15 residues. Germline V gene lookup returns CDR1 LNHNV and CDR2 YYDKDF (reference sequence). The CDR3 coding sequence is TGTGCCACCAGCAGAGATCTGGGGGCGGAGGAGACCCAGTACTTC. It translates to CATSRDLGAEETQYF.

The chain is built from TRBV20-1 and TRBJ2-3; perhaps TRBD1 as D (6 bases). The V end lost 6 bases, the J end lost 2 bases, and 21 bases lay between the germline ends. The CDR3 loop spans 16 amino acids. Germline V gives CDR1 DFQATT, CDR2 SNEGSKA (reference sequence). CDR3 in amino acids: CSAPQGGALNTDTQYF. CDR3 bases: TGCAGTGCCCCGCAAGGGGGAGCATTAAACACAGATACGCAGTATTTT.

This clonotype was picked up many times. The V gene is TRBV7-9, the J gene TRBJ1-1, with 7 bases fitting TRBD1. CDR3 size: 15 residues. The germline V gene encodes CDR1 SEHNR and CDR2 FQNEAQ (reference sequence). V was pared by 5 bases and J by 6 bases, with 12 bases of the junction left unmatched. The CDR3 region is CASSVSGGRGAEAFF. In DNA form, the CDR3 reads TGTGCCAGCAGCGTCTCAGGGGGAAGAGGCGCTGAAGCTTTCTTT.

The V and J genes are TRBV5-1 and TRBJ2-1; D remains ambiguous. CDR1 and CDR2 (germline): SGHRS, YFSETQ. V shed 4 bases and J shed 7 bases, with 12 bases lying between them. CDR3 size: 13 residues. The CDR3 nucleotides read TGCGCCAGCAGCCTTCAAACTGGGAATGAGCAGTTCTTC. It encodes CASSLQTGNEQFF.